The rows below give T cell receptor beta chains drawn from one sample of a study of blood T cell repertoires in COVID-19. Here immunoSEQ multiplex PCR was the method, and the copy in TCRdb shows in-frame clones only, minus some. The data hold hundreds of thousands of clones, with about nine tenths observed a single time. Sequencing was performed on PBMCs or T cells enriched from blood (not recorded which). The receptors shown here come from an older woman who had recovered from COVID-19. The CDR3 runs from the conserved cysteine through the conserved F or W. A D gene is named only where the DNA matches it firmly. Clone size is given for some rows only: seen once, a few or many times, or a class if the clone is expanded.

clone size | J gene | V gene | CDR3 length | D gene | CDR3 protein | CDR3 DNA
- | TRBJ2-5 | TRBV11-2 | 15 | TRBD1 | CASSLTGTVQETQYF | TGTGCCAGCAGCCTCACCGGGACAGTCCAAGAGACCCAGTACTTC
- | TRBJ2-3 | TRBV3-1/TRBV3-2 | 17 | TRBD1 | CASSQAGYRGGTDTQYF | TGTGCCAGCAGCCAAGCGGGGTACAGGGGTGGAACAGATACGCAGTATTTT
once | TRBJ1-2 | TRBV11-2 | 14 | TRBD1 | CASSPRVPTGGHTF | TGTGCCAGCAGCCCTAGAGTGCCGACAGGGGGGCACACCTTC
- | TRBJ1-1 | TRBV6-5 | 16 | - | CASSYSSAGTGTEAFF | TGTGCCAGCAGTTACTCGAGTGCGGGAACGGGCACTGAAGCTTTCTTT
- | TRBJ1-1 | TRBV30 | 16 | TRBD1 | CAWSVGDRERDTEAFF | TGTGCCTGGAGTGTAGGGGACAGGGAAAGGGACACTGAAGCTTTCTTT
- | TRBJ1-3 | TRBV3-1/TRBV3-2 | 15 | TRBD1 | CASSQRQGAGNTIYF | TGTGCCAGCAGCCAACGACAGGGAGCAGGAAACACCATATATTTT
- | TRBJ1-5 | TRBV5-1 | 14 | - | CASSPLPGNQPQHF | TGCGCCAGCAGCCCGCTTCCAGGGAATCAGCCCCAGCATTTT
- | TRBJ1-4 | TRBV2 | 15 | TRBD1 | CASREQGAKNEKLFF | TGTGCCAGCAGGGAACAGGGGGCCAAGAATGAAAAACTGTTTTTT
- | TRBJ2-3 | TRBV18 | 14 | TRBD1 | CASSPPRDRETQYF | TGTGCCAGCTCACCACCGCGAGACAGGGAGACGCAGTATTTT
- | TRBJ1-2 | TRBV5-1 | 14 | - | CASSLEQNNYGYTF | TGCGCCAGCAGCTTGGAACAGAATAACTATGGCTACACCTTC
- | TRBJ2-5 | TRBV3-1/TRBV3-2 | 14 | TRBD2 | CASSQDLAGGTQYF | TGTGCCAGCAGCCAAGATCTAGCGGGGGGGACCCAGTACTTC
- | TRBJ1-1 | TRBV6-1 | 13 | - | CASSEQGTAEAFF | TGTGCCAGCAGTGAACAGGGGACGGCTGAAGCTTTCTTT
- | TRBJ1-4 | TRBV10-3 | 17 | - | CASKQEPGHLTNEKLFF | TGTGCCAGTAAGCAAGAGCCGGGACACCTGACCAATGAAAAACTGTTTTTT
- | TRBJ1-3 | TRBV5-1 | 15 | TRBD1 | CASSPGQGYGNTIYF | TGCGCCAGCAGCCCCGGACAGGGGTATGGAAACACCATATATTTT
once | TRBJ2-5 | TRBV19 | 13 | - | CASSIEGEETQYF | TGTGCCAGTAGTATAGAAGGGGAAGAGACCCAGTACTTC
- | TRBJ1-4 | TRBV5-6 | 14 | - | CASSLRTVNEKLFF | TGTGCCAGCAGCTTGCGGACAGTAAATGAAAAACTGTTTTTT
few | TRBJ1-6 | TRBV2 | 14 | - | CASSDSLGESPLHF | TGTGCCAGCAGTGACAGCCTCGGGGAGTCACCCCTCCACTTT
- | TRBJ1-1 | TRBV6-1 | 14 | TRBD1 | CASSETGGNTEAFF | TGTGCCAGCAGTGAAACAGGGGGCAACACTGAAGCTTTCTTT
- | TRBJ2-1 | TRBV18 | 13 | - | CASSPLVSDEQFF | TGTGCCAGCTCACCACTCGTTAGCGATGAGCAGTTCTTC
- | TRBJ1-6 | TRBV27 | 15 | TRBD1 | CASSGPTGGYSPLHF | TGTGCCAGCAGTGGGCCGACAGGGGGCTATTCACCCCTCCACTTT
- | TRBJ1-3 | TRBV7-9 | 16 | TRBD1 | CASSLGTGGPGNTIYF | TGTGCCAGCAGCTTAGGAACAGGGGGGCCTGGAAACACCATATATTTT
- | TRBJ1-1 | TRBV29-1 | 13 | - | CSPTRGPSLEAFF | TGCAGCCCAACCAGGGGACCGTCCCTTGAAGCTTTCTTT